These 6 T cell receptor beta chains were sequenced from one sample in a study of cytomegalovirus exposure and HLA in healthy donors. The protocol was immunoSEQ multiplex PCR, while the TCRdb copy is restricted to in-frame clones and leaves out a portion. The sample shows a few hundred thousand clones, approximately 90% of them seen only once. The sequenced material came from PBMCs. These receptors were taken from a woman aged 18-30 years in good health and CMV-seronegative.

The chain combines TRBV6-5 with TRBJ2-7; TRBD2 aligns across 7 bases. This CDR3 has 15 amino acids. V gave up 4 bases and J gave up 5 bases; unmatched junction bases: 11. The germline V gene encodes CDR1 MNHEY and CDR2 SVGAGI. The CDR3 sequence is CASSSTTATSDEQYF. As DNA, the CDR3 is TGTGCCAGCAGTTCAACGACAGCCACTAGCGACGAGCAGTACTTC.

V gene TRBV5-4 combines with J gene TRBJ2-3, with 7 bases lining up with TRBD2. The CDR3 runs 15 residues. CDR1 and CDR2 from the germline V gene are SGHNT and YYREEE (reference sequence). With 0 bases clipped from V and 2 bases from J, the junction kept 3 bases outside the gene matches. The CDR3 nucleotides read TGTGCCAGCAGCTTGGTGGGAGGGAACACAGATACGCAGTATTTT. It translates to CASSLVGGNTDTQYF. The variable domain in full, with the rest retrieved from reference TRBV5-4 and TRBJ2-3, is ETGVTQSPTHLIKTRGQQVTLRCSSQSGHNTVSWYQQALGQGPQFIFQYYREEENGRGNFPPRFSGLQFPNYSSELNVNALELDDSALYLCASSLVGGNTDTQYFGPGTRLTVL.

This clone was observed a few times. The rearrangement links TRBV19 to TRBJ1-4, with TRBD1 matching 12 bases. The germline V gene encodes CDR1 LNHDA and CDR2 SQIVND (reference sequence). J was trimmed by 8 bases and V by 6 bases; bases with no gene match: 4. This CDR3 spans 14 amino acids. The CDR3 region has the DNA TGTGCCAGTAGGACCGGGACAGGGGGCGAAAAACTGTTTTTT. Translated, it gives CASRTGTGGEKLFF.

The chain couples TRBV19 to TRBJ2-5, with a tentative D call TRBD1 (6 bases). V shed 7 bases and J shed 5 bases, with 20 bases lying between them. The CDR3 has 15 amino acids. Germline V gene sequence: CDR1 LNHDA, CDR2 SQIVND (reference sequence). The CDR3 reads CASMSTMGAVETQYF. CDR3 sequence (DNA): TGTGCCAGTATGTCAACAATGGGGGCTGTGGAGACCCAGTACTTC.

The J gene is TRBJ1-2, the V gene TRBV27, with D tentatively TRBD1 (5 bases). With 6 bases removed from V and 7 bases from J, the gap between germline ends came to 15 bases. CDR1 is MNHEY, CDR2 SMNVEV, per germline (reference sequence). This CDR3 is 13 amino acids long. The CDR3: CASRDTLEGGYTF. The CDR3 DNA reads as TGTGCCAGCAGGGACACCCTGGAGGGTGGCTACACCTTC.

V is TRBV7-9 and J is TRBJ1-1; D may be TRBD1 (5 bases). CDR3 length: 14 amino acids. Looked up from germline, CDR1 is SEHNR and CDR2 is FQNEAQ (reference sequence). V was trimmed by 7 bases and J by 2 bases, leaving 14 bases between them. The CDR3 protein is CASTPETENTEAFF. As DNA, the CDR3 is TGTGCCAGCACTCCTGAGACAGAAAACACTGAAGCTTTCTTT.